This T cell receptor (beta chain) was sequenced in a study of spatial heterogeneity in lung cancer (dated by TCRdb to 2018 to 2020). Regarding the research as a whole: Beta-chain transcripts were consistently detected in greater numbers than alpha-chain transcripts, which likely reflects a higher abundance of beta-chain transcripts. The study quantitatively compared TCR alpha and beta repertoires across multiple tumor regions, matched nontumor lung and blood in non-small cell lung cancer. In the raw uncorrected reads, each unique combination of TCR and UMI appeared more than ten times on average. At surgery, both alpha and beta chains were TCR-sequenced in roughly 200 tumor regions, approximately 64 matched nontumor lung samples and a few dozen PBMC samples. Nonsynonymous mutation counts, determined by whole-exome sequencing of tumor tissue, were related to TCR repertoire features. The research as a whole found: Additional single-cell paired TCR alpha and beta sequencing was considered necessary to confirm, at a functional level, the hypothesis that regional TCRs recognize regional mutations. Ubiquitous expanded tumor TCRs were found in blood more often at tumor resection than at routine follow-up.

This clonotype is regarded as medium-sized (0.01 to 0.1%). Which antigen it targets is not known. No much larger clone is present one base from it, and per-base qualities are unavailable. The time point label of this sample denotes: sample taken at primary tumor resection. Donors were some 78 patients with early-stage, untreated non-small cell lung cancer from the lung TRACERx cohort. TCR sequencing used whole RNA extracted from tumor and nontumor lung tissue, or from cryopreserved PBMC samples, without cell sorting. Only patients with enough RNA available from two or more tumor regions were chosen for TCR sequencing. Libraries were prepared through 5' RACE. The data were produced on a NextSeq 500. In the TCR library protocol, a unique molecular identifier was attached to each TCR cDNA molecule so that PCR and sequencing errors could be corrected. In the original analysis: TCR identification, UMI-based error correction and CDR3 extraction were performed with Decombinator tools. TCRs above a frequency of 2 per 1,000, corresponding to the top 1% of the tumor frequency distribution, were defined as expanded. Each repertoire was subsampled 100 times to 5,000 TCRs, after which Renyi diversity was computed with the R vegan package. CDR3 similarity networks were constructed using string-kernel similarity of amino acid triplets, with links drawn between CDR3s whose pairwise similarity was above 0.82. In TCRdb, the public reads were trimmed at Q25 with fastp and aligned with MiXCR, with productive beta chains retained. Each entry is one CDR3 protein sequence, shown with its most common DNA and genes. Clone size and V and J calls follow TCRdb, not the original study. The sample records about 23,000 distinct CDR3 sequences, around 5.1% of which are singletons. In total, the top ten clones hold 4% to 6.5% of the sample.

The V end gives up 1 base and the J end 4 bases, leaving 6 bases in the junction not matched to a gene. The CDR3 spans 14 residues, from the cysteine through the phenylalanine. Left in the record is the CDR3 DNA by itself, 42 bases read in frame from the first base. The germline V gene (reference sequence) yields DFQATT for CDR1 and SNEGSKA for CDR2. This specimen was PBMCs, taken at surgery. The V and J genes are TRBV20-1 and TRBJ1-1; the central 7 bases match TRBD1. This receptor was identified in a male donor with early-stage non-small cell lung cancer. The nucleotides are TGCAGTGCTAGAGCCCCGACAGGGTTCACTGAAGCTTTCTTT. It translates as CSARAPTGFTEAFF.